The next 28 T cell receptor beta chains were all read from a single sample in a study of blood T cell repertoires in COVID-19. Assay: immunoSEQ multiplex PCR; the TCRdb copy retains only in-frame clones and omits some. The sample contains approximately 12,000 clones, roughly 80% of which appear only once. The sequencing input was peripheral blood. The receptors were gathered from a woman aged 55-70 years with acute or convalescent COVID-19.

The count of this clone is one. The CDR3 spells CASSGWVAARETQYF. DNA of the CDR3: TGTGCCAGCAGCGGATGGGTTGCGGCCCGAGAGACCCAGTACTTC. This chain links TRBV2 with TRBJ2-5, with D uncertain. V was clipped by 6 bases and J by 4 bases, with 18 bases between them. The CDR3 consists of 15 residues. Germline CDR1 and CDR2: SNHLY and FYNNEI.

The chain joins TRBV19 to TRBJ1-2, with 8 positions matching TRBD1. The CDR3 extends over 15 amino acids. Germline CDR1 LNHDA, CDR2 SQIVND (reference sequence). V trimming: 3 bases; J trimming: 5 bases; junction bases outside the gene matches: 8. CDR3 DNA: TGTGCCAGTAGTATCCCTGGACAGGGCGTATATGGCTACACCTTC. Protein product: CASSIPGQGVYGYTF.

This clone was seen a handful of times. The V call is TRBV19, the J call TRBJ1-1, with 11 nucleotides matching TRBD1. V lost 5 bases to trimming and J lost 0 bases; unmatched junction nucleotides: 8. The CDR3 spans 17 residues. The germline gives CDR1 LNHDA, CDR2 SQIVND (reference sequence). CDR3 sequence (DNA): TGTGCCAGTAGTTTTAATGGACAGGGGGCTATGAACACTGAAGCTTTCTTT. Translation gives CASSFNGQGAMNTEAFF.

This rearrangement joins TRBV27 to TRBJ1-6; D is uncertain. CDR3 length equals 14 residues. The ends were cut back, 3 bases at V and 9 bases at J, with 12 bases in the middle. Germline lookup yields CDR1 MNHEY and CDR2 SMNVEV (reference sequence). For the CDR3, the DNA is TGTGCCAGCAGTTTGCGGCGGGTACTTTCACCCCTCCACTTT. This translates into CASSLRRVLSPLHF.

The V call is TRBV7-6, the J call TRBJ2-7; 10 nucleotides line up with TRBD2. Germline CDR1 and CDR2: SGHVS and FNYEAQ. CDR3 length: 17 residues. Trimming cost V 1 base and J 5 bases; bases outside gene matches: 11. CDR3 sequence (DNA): TGTGCCAGCAGCTTAGAAGTTAGCGGGGGGTATAACCACGAGCAGTACTTC. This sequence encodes CASSLEVSGGYNHEQYF.

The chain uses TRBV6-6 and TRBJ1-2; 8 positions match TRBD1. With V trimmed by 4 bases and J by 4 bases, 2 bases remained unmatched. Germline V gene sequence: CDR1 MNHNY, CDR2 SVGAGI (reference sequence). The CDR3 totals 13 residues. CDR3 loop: CASSLTGAYGYTF. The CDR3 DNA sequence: TGTGCCAGCAGTTTGACAGGGGCCTATGGCTACACCTTC.

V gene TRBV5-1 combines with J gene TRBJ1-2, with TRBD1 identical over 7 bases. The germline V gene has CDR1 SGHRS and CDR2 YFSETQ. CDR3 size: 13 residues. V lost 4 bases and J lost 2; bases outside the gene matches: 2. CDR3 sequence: CASSAGQNYGYTF. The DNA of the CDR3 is TGCGCCAGCAGCGCGGGACAGAACTATGGCTACACCTTC.

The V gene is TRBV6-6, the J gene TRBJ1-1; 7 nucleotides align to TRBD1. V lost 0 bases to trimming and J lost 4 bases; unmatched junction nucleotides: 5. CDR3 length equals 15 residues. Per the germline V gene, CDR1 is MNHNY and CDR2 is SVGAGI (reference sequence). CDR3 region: CASSYSLAGGTEAFF. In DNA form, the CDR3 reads TGTGCCAGCAGTTACTCGTTAGCAGGGGGCACTGAAGCTTTCTTT.

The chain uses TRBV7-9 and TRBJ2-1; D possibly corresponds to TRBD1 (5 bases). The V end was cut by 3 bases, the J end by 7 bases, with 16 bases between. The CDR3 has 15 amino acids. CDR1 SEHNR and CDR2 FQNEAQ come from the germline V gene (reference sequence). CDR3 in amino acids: CASSFFVGPRNEQFF. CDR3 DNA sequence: TGTGCCAGCAGCTTCTTTGTGGGGCCCAGGAATGAGCAGTTCTTC.

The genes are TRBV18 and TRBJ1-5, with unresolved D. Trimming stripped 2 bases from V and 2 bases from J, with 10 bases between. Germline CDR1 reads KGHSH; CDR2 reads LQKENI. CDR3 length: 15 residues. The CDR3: CASSPEVRGNQPQHF. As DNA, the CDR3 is TGTGCCAGCTCACCAGAGGTGAGGGGCAATCAGCCCCAGCATTTT.

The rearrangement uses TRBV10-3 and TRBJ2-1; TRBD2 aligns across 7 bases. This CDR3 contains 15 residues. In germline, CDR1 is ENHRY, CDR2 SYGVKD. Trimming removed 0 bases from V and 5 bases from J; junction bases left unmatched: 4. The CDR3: CAISESRGENNEQFF. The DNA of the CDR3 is TGTGCCATCAGTGAGTCTCGGGGGGAAAACAATGAGCAGTTCTTC.

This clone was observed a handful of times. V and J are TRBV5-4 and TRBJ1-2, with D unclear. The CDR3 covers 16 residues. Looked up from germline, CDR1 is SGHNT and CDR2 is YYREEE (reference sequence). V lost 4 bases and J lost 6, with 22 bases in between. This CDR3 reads CASSAGAVGRFHGYTF. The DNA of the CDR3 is TGTGCCAGCAGCGCGGGCGCTGTGGGCAGATTTCATGGCTACACCTTC.

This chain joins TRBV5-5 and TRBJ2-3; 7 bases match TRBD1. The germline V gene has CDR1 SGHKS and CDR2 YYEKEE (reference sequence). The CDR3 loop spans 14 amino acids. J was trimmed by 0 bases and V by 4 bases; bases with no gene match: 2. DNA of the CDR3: TGTGCCAGCAGCCGGGACAGCAGCACAGATACGCAGTATTTT. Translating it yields CASSRDSSTDTQYF.

The DNA for the CDR3 is TGTGCCAGCAGCTTATCTAGGGGTAATTCACCCCTCCACTTT. Translated, it gives CASSLSRGNSPLHF. V gene TRBV7-9 combines with J gene TRBJ1-6, with D possibly TRBD1 on 5 matching bases. Germline V gene lookup returns CDR1 SEHNR and CDR2 FQNEAQ (reference sequence). This CDR3 region has 14 residues. Trimming took 2 bases from V and 6 from J, leaving 8 bases between them.

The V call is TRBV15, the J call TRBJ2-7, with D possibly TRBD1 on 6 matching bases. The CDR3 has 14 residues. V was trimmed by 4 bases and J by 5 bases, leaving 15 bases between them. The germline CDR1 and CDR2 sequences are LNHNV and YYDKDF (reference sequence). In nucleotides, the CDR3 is TGTGCCACCAGCACAAAACAGGGATTCCACGAGCAGTACTTC. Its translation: CATSTKQGFHEQYF.

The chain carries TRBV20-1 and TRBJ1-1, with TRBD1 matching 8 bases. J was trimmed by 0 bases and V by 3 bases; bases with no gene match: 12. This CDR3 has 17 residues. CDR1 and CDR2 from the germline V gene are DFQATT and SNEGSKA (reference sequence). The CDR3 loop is CSASLPTGVMVNTEAFF. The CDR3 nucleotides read TGCAGTGCTAGTCTCCCGACAGGGGTGATGGTGAACACTGAAGCTTTCTTT.

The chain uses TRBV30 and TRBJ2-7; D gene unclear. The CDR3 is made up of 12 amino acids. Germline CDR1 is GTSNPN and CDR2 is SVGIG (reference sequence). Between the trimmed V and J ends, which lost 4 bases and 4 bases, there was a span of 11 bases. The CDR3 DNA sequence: TGTGCCTGGACTAATACCTTTTACGAGCAGTACTTC. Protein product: CAWTNTFYEQYF.

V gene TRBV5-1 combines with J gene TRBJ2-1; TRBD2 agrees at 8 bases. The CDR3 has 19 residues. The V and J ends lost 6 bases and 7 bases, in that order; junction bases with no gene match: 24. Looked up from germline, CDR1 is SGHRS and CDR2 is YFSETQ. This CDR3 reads CASTSPPGERGTTGNEQFF. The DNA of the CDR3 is TGCGCCAGCACCTCCCCGCCTGGTGAGCGGGGGACAACGGGGAATGAGCAGTTCTTC.

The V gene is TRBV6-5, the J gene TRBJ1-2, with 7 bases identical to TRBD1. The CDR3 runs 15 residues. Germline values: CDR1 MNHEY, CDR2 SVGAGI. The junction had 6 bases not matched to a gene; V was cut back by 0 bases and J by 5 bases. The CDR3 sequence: CASSYSRQGVYGYTF. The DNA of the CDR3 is TGTGCCAGCAGTTACTCGAGGCAGGGGGTGTATGGCTACACCTTC.

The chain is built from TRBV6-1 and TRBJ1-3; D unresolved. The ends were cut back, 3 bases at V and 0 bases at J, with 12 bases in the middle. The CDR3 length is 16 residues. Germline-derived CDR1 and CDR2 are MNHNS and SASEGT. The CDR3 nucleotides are TGTGCCAGCAGTGACGCACCCGGGAGCTCTGGAAACACCATATATTTT. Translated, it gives CASSDAPGSSGNTIYF.

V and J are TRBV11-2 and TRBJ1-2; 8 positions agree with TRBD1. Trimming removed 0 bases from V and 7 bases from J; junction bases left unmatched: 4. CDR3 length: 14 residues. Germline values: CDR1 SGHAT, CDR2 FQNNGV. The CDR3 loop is CASSLESGGVGYTF. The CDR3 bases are TGTGCCAGCAGCTTAGAGTCAGGGGGCGTTGGCTACACCTTC.

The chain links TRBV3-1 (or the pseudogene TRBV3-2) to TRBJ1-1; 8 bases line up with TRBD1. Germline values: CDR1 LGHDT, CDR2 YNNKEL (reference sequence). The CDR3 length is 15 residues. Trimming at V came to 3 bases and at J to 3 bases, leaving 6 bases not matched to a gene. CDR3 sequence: CASSHEDRGYTEAFF. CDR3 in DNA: TGTGCCAGCAGCCACGAAGACAGGGGTTACACTGAAGCTTTCTTT.

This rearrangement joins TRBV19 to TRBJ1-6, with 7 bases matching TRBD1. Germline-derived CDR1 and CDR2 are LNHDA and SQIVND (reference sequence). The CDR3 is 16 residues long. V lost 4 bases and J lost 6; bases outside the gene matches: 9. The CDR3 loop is CASSTSRQGGNSPLHF. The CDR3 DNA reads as TGTGCCAGTAGTACCTCGAGACAGGGAGGTAATTCACCCCTCCACTTT.

CDR3 region: CASSHYPTGGPSNQPQHF. The CDR3 region has the DNA TGTGCCAGCAGTCATTACCCGACAGGGGGCCCAAGCAATCAGCCCCAGCATTTT. The chain is built from TRBV28 and TRBJ1-5; 10 positions agree with TRBD1. The CDR3 has 18 amino acids. Trimming cost V 5 bases and J 1 base; bases outside gene matches: 11. Germline values: CDR1 MDHEN, CDR2 SYDVKM.

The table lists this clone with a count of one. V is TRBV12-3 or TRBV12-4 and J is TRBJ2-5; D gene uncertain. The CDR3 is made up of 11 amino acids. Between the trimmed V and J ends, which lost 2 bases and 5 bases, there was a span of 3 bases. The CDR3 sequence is CASSLQETQYF. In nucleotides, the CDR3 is TGTGCCAGCAGTTTACAGGAGACCCAGTACTTC.

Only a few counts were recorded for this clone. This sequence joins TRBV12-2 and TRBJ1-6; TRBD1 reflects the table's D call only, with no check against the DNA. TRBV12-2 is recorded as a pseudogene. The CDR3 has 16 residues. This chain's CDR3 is CASRLVSGQCNSPLHF. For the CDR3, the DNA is TGTGCAAGTCGCTTAGTTTCGGGACAGTGTAATTCACCCCTCCACTTT.

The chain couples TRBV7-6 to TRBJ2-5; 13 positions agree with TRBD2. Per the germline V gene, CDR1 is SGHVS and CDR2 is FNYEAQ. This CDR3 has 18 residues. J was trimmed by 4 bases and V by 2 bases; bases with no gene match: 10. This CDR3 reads CASSLYNPGLAGRETQYF. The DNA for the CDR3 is TGTGCCAGCAGCTTATACAATCCGGGACTAGCGGGGAGAGAGACCCAGTACTTC.

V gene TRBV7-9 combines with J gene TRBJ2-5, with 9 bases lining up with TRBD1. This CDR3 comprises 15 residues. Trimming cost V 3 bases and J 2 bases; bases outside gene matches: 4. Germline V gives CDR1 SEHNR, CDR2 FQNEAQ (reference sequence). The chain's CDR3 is CASSFSGTGQETQYF. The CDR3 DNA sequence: TGTGCCAGCAGCTTTTCCGGGACAGGGCAAGAGACCCAGTACTTC.